These T cell receptor beta chains were read from a single sample in a study of cytomegalovirus exposure and HLA in healthy donors. Repertoires were generated with immunoSEQ multiplex PCR, while TCRdb's copy carries only in-frame clones and drops some. The sample consists of roughly 100,000 clones, 80% of them appearing once. Sequencing used PBMCs. These receptors were taken from a man aged 25 to 40 in good health and CMV-seropositive. The CDR3 runs from the conserved cysteine through the conserved F or W. Each record gives: V gene, J gene, CDR3 protein.

>TRBV30|TRBJ2-5
CAWSNSGGTETQYF
>TRBV7-9|TRBJ2-5
CASSSSGSGETQYF
>TRBV9|TRBJ1-2
CASRWGTGEGRLGGYTF
>TRBV19|TRBJ1-2
CASKTVAPGQGLEGYTF
>TRBV7-9|TRBJ2-7
CASSKDNSYEQYF
>TRBV23-1|TRBJ1-5
CASSPPPGVGQPQHF
>TRBV7-9|TRBJ2-7
CASSLGAGGPPYEQYF
>TRBV6-6|TRBJ1-5
CASSSFGQTSNQPQHF
>TRBV6-5|TRBJ1-1
CASGQGDTEAFF
>TRBV2|TRBJ1-2
CASSFRQGSGGYTF
>TRBV7-3|TRBJ1-1
CASSFGGDTEAFF
>TRBV11-2|TRBJ2-5
CASSLGTSGGPETQYF
>TRBV5-4|TRBJ2-3
CASSLDQISTDTQYF
>TRBV30|TRBJ1-1
CAWSAGWGSGEAFF
>TRBV15|TRBJ2-3
CATSRARGGTDTQYF
>TRBV5-1|TRBJ2-3
CASSSGDTDTQYF
>TRBV18|TRBJ1-3
CASSEDRSGNTIYF
>TRBV6-6|TRBJ1-6
CASSDRVQNSPLHF
>TRBV6-1|TRBJ2-7
CASSHTTGSPYEQYF
>TRBV30|TRBJ2-6
CAWSPGSGANVLTF
>TRBV6-1|TRBJ1-1
CASSEGDRGRGVRAFF
>TRBV13|TRBJ1-1
CASSLGGQGNTEAFF
>TRBV5-5|TRBJ1-2
CASSPSSGFNYGYTF
>TRBV19|TRBJ1-3
CAITGQSGNTIYF
>TRBV2|TRBJ2-5
CASSGLDGETQYF
>TRBV6-1|TRBJ2-7
CASSEAAGSHYEQYF
>TRBV5-6|TRBJ1-5
CASSRTGVGNQPQHF
>TRBV19|TRBJ2-1
CASSIVGGLGYNEQFF
>TRBV30|TRBJ2-1
CAWSVNSRYNEQFF
>TRBV12-5|TRBJ2-3
CASGLVLGDRSTDTQYF
>TRBV4-1|TRBJ2-7
CASSDRPSYEQYF
>TRBV4-1|TRBJ2-7
CASSQSSGWDPVYEQYF
>TRBV15|TRBJ2-5
CATSSRFQETQYF
>TRBV7-6|TRBJ1-1
CASKLNLDRTEAFF
>TRBV7-8|TRBJ1-2
CASSLVPGGRNGYTF
>TRBV5-8|TRBJ1-4
CASSRRGNEKLFF